This T cell receptor (beta chain) was captured in a study of molecular identifiers for immune sequencing clone quantification (dated by TCRdb to 2017 to 2018). In terms of the full investigation: For a replicate experiment, RNA from roughly 21,000 or 96,000 naive CD8 T cells was divided into five aliquots, and four of the five aliquots were sequenced. CD8 T cells were used in a methods study to benchmark molecular-identifier clustering-based TCR repertoire sequencing (MIDCIRS) and TCR RNA copy counting.

Remarks on this clonotype: Its antigen specificity is not known. Per-base qualities were not stored, and no clone one base away is much larger.

The receptor library was made with PCR. TCRdb lists the instrument as Illumina HiSeq 4000. Preparation of bulk TCR libraries followed a previously described approach, with the TCR primers listed in Table S5. The Qiagen AllPrep DNA/RNA kit was used to purify total RNA. Before any analysis, reads coming from multiple sequencing runs of the same library were combined into one pool. The source study handled its data this way. Reads were retained only if an exact TCR constant sequence was present, and the retained reads were trimmed to 150 nt and grouped according to their 12-nt molecular barcodes. Reads inside each barcode group were sub-clustered using a 15% Levenshtein threshold, and a quality-weighted consensus sequence was constructed for each RNA molecule. Non-functional sequences were filtered out, along with any lower-count sequence sitting one edit away from another sequence. Based on fitting two negative binomial distributions, any barcode sub-cluster with under 20% of the maximum read count was discarded. Through fastp at Q25 and MiXCR, TCRdb rebuilt clones from the public reads, retaining in-frame beta chains. Every distinct CDR3 protein forms one entry, paired with its most common genes and DNA. These V and J calls derive from TCRdb rather than the authors' analysis. This sample lists about 510,000 distinct CDR3 sequences; about 22% were detected once. The top ten hold roughly 0.81% of the sample.

What the authors observed across the whole study: Modeling indicated 2.5 to 3.5 TCR RNA copies recovered per cell, compared with roughly 9.7 by digital PCR, which implies a capture efficiency of 25% to 35%. Clones above 20 RNA copies held over 97% of molecules in CMV-specific effector cells but under 1% in naive cells. When barcode sub-clustering was not used, chimeric consensus sequences inflated TCR diversity, with chimeras reaching as high as 47%. Identical TCR molecules sharing a barcode could cause highly expanded clone sizes to be underestimated. The naive libraries included spiked-in Jurkat TCR RNA (roughly 11 copies' worth), and this RNA is not part of the donor repertoire. Spiked-in Jurkat TCR RNA equal to a single cell's worth was reported to be detectable even within one million naive CD8 T cells.

The CDR3 measures 14 amino acids from cysteine to phenylalanine. Of all the DNA, just the CDR3 is kept, 42 bases in frame from base 1. Trimming leaves V shorter by 2 bases and J shorter by 6 bases, with the junction holding 5 bases beyond the gene matches. Looking up the germline V gene yields CDR1 MDHEN and CDR2 SYDVKM. Naive CD8 T cell libraries were made from about 20,000 to 1,000,000 sorted cells using 10%, 30% or 50% of purified RNA. On a BD FACSAria II, naive CD8 T cells were FACS-sorted as CD8+CD4-CCR7+CD45RA+ and collected into RLT Plus buffer. Detection sensitivity was tested by spiking Jurkat RNA equal to around 11 TCR copies' worth into samples containing about 19,000-1,000,000 naive CD8 T cells. CD8 T cells were enriched with RosetteSep CD8+ T Cell Enrichment Cocktail and Ficoll-Paque, followed by ACK red cell lysis.

The sequencing sample was made of naive CD8+ T cells from blood, with Jurkat cell RNA spiked in. The cell subset or site label corresponds to: FACS-sorted CD8+CD4-CCR7+CD45RA+ naive T cells. The sequence derives from a human donor in good health. Some libraries in this study had Jurkat cell RNA spiked in. The rearranged chain carries TRBV28 and TRBJ2-7, and TRBD2 matches 9 of the central bases. The DNA sequence is as follows: TGTGCCAGCAGTTTACTAGCGGGAAATTTCGAGCAGTACTTC. Translated, this gives CASSLLAGNFEQYF.